This T cell receptor (beta chain) was captured by sequencing in a study of identical twins. Each CDR3 protein gets one entry after TCRdb re-called the 5' RACE reads with MiXCR. The repertoire has 550,000 to 700,000 distinct CDR3 sequences, over 20% of them found once; the top ten carry over 4%. Germline V CDR1 and CDR2: SEHNR, FQNEAQ (reference sequence). There are 14 residues in the CDR3. The V segment lost 4 bases and the J segment 6 bases; nucleotides outside the gene matches: 8. The same sample was also studied in work on T cells expressing NK-cell markers. That work states: Eight donors were sequenced, seven testing HCMV-seropositive and one testing seronegative.

Sequencing input: PBMCs. This sequence was found in a woman aged 18-35 years in good health. The rearrangement joins TRBV7-9 to TRBJ2-7, with 8 bases matching TRBD1. The CDR3 coding sequence is TGTGCCAGCAGCTCAACCAGGGGGCTAATCGAGCAGTACTTC. Translating gives CASSSTRGLIEQYF.